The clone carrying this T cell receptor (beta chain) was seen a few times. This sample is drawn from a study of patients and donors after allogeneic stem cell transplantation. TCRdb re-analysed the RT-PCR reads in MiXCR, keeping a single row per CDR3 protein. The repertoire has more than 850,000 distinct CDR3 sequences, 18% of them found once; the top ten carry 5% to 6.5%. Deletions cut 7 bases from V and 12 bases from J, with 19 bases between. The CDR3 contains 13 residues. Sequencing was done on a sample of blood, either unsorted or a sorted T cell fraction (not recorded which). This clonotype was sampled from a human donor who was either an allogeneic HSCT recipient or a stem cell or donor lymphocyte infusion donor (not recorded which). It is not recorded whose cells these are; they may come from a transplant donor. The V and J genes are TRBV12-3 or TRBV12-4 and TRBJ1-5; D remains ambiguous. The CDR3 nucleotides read TGTGCCAGCACCGACGGGCGGATGGAGCACCAGCATTTT. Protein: CASTDGRMEHQHF.